This paragraph reports one TCR beta chain. As yet, its antigen is unknown. Several immunoSEQ plates held equal portions of the genomic DNA taken from each subset. TCRdb's table, derived via immunoSEQ multiplex PCR, lists solely in-frame clones and lacks some. The sample records almost 700,000 clones, around 90% being singletons. Positive CCR7 selection of CD45RO-negative cells yielded the naive CD8 cells, and terminally differentiated effector memory CD45RA+ cells were excluded. This sample stems from a study of shared clonotypes between healthy human individuals. Study details: Ranging from 18 to 49 in age, donors were two women and three men.

General study points: Generally, naive subsets (rather than memory subsets) showed larger estimated richness. Relative to clonotypes present in all four donors, those not shared had lower generation probabilities.

The germline V gene has CDR1 SGHVS and CDR2 FQNEAQ. This CDR3 spans 13 amino acids. V gave up 1 base and J gave up 3 bases, with 7 bases separating them. Material for sequencing was naive CD8+ T cells sorted from blood. The receptor comes from a man in his thirties or forties in good health. The chain uses TRBV7-8 and TRBJ2-7; D is undetermined. DNA for the CDR3: TGTGCCAGCAGCTTAGACAGACTCTACGAGCAGTACTTC. Protein product: CASSLDRLYEQYF.